The clone carrying this T cell receptor beta chain was recorded a few times. Its antigen is unknown. This record belongs to a study of cytomegalovirus exposure and HLA in healthy donors. PCR amplification relied on 60 Vbeta primers (plus 13 Jbeta primers). Some clones are missing from TCRdb's copy, which holds only in-frame ones; the method was immunoSEQ multiplex PCR. The sample carries 120,000 to 150,000 clones, 75% to 80% recorded once. Study-wide findings and caveats: By HLA locus, TCR association rates varied in a later analysis, with DRB1 showing the most and HLA-C the fewest. As a later analysis showed, a missense DCLRE1C variant was linked to trimming of TCR beta V- and J-genes. HLA allele associations emerged for fewer than 20,000 TCR beta sequences in a later analysis, at 0.05 false discovery rate.

The CDR3 extends over 19 amino acids. Input material: PBMCs. The receptor comes from a man in his forties in good health and CMV-seropositive. This chain joins TRBV21-1 and TRBJ2-7; whether TRBD2, the table's D call, matches the DNA was not checked. TRBV21-1 is given as a pseudogene. In DNA form, the CDR3 reads TGTGCCAGCACCCACCCCTCGGGGGGGCCAGCACGACGTTACTACGAGCAGTACTTC. This sequence encodes CASTHPSGGPARRYYEQYF.